The clone carrying this TCR beta chain was seen a single time. CDR1 and CDR2 (germline): LNHDA, SQIVND (reference sequence). V was pared by 11 bases and J by 6 bases, with 23 bases between. The CDR3 runs to 15 residues. This study enrolled people aged 18 to 89 from about two dozen US geographic areas. Cohort allocation depended upon clinical history that participants reported. The authors' processing: Estimated nucleated cell counts came from reference gene primer amplification. Some clones are missing from TCRdb's copy, which holds only in-frame ones; the method was immunoSEQ multiplex PCR. The V and J calls and the clone size are those of that table, but D and trimming were determined from the DNA. This sample yields about 250,000 clones, of which 85% are seen a single time; about 8.2% belongs to the top ten. The sample is drawn from a study of blood T cell repertoires in COVID-19. Study as a whole: From T cells, B-cell-depleted T cells, or PBMCs came the material, which was cDNA or gDNA.

Sequencing was performed on PBMCs or T cells enriched from blood (not recorded which). This TCR was sampled from a woman in her 50s with acute COVID-19. This chain uses TRBV19 with TRBJ1-5, with D possibly matching TRBD1 (5 bases). The CDR3 coding sequence is TGTGCCGTAACCGGGACTGGGGCGGGCCGTCAGCCCCAGCATTTT. Protein: CAVTGTGAGRQPQHF.